This record looks at one TCR beta chain sequence and its context. As yet, its antigen is unknown. The sample belongs to a study of human T cells and chemical hapten exposure. This CDR3 comprises 16 residues. The V end lost 7 bases, the J end lost 0 bases, and 17 bases lay between the germline ends. Germline V gives CDR1 SEHNR, CDR2 FQNEAQ (reference sequence). For the library, individual cDNA molecules each received unique molecular identifiers. From the RACE reads, TCRdb called clonotypes with MiXCR, one entry per CDR3 protein. The sample records approximately 370,000 distinct CDR3 sequences, 4.5% to 5.5% being singletons. Study results and caveats: Because all patients had alopecia, their immune responses might differ from healthy ones. Compared to controls, expanded TCRs made significantly more large clusters of similar CDR3s.

As for time point: pre-sensitization, week 0. Treatment defined: therapeutic diphenylcyclopropenone sensitization with weekly scalp DPC. Each donor was an alopecia patient between 18 and 70 years of age who qualified for DPC. This chain links TRBV7-9 with TRBJ2-3; the D gene is possibly TRBD2 (6 bases). The receptor was isolated from a woman under 30 with alopecia areata. Some clones in this sample may be carry-over from other donors' samples. The sequences come from whole blood, collected in connection with sensitization to the hapten diphenylcyclopropenone (DPC). CDR3 nucleotide sequence: TGTGCCAGCACCCCGCCGGGCGGGGTTAGCACAGATACGCAGTATTTT. Translated: CASTPPGGVSTDTQYF.